Listed below are T cell receptor beta chains from one sample, sequenced in a study of T cell responses to AZD1222 COVID-19 vaccine. Clones were sequenced by immunoSEQ multiplex PCR, and TCRdb holds only the in-frame ones, with some missing. Here the sample spans more than 150,000 clones, roughly 90% being singletons. The sequencing used peripheral blood, collected 28 days after the second AZD1222 dose. All receptors come from an adult who received the AZD1222 COVID-19 vaccine. Both conserved end residues are part of each CDR3. A D gene is named only where the DNA matches it firmly. Size is omitted from some rows. Given values are once, few, many or a class for expanded clones.

15 TRBD1 TRBJ2-3 TRBV24-1 - TGTGCCACCAGTGAACACGGACAGGCCACAGATACGCAGTATTTT CATSEHGQATDTQYF
15 TRBD2 TRBJ2-1 TRBV6-2/TRBV6-3 - TGTGCCAGCAGTATTCTAGCGGGAACCTACAATGAGCAGTTCTTC CASSILAGTYNEQFF
15 - TRBJ1-2 TRBV2 once TGTGCCAGCAGTGAAGCGCGGGGGGCCCCCTATGGCTACACCTTC CASSEARGAPYGYTF
15 TRBD1 TRBJ1-2 TRBV28 - TGTGCCAGCTCCCCTACGGCAGGGGGCAACTATGGCTACACCTTC CASSPTAGGNYGYTF
16 - TRBJ2-3 TRBV7-2 - TGTGCCAGCAGCTTGGATAGCGGTCTAAGGACAGATACGCAGTATTTT CASSLDSGLRTDTQYF
16 TRBD1 TRBJ2-7 TRBV28 - TGTGCCAGCACCCCGTTCGGACAGGGGGCCGAGGGGGAGCAGTACTTC CASTPFGQGAEGEQYF
16 - TRBJ2-7 TRBV9 - TGTGCCAGCAGCGCCCGCCTTACAGGTCCCCCCTACGAGCAGTACTTC CASSARLTGPPYEQYF
16 - TRBJ2-1 TRBV4-2 - TGTGCCAGCAGCCAAGCTGCGGGAACATCCTACAATGAGCAGTTCTTC CASSQAAGTSYNEQFF
13 - TRBJ1-5 TRBV19 - TGTGCCAGTAGTAAAGGGGCCAATCAGCCCCAGCATTTT CASSKGANQPQHF
14 - TRBJ1-3 TRBV28 once TGTGCCAGCACCCGGTCCTACTCTGGAAACACCATATATTTT CASTRSYSGNTIYF
14 - TRBJ1-1 TRBV28 - TGTGCCAGCATCCCCTGGGGGAGGAACACTGAAGCTTTCTTT CASIPWGRNTEAFF
14 - TRBJ2-7 TRBV28 - TGTGCCACCACCTTGGGTATGGGACCGTACGAGCAGTACTTC CATTLGMGPYEQYF
15 - TRBJ1-3 TRBV18 - TGTGCCAGCTCACCTTCCCACGGGGCAGGAAACACCATATATTTT CASSPSHGAGNTIYF
13 - TRBJ1-1 TRBV7-9 - TGTGCCAGCAGCTTTTCTCAGAACACTGAAGCTTTCTTT CASSFSQNTEAFF
16 - TRBJ1-2 TRBV7-7 - TGTGCTAGCAGACCTCAAGACGGACCAACTCCCTATGGCTACACCTTC CASRPQDGPTPYGYTF
19 TRBD1 TRBJ1-3 TRBV7-9 - TGTGCCAGCAGCTTACCGGGGCTTAAACAGGGGCCCTCTGGAAACACCATATATTTT CASSLPGLKQGPSGNTIYF
15 - TRBJ2-7 TRBV5-1 - TGCGCCAGCAGCGGGGTCCGGGACTCTACCTACGAGCAGTACTTC CASSGVRDSTYEQYF
14 - TRBJ1-1 TRBV6-5 - TGTGCCAGCAGTTGGTTATCGGCGAACACTGAAGCTTTCTTT CASSWLSANTEAFF
16 TRBD2 TRBJ2-3 TRBV18 - TGTGCCAGCTCACCCTTACTAGCGGCGGGCAAAGATACGCAGTATTTT CASSPLLAAGKDTQYF
15 TRBD1 TRBJ1-3 TRBV7-2 - TGTGCCAGCAGCTTAGCCGGGACAGCAGGAAACACCATATATTTT CASSLAGTAGNTIYF